The rows below give T cell receptor beta chains drawn from one sample of a study of T cell responses to AZD1222 COVID-19 vaccine. Data came from immunoSEQ multiplex PCR; TCRdb stores just in-frame clones and leaves some out. Among about 150,000 clones listed, approximately 90% were seen once. This material consisted of peripheral blood, taken on day 0 of AZD1222 vaccination. Receptor source: an adult in good health. The CDR3 runs from the conserved cysteine through the conserved F or W. Fields, in order: CDR3 protein, V gene, J gene.

CDR3 protein: CASKTASGKEAFF; V gene: TRBV19; J gene: TRBJ1-1
CDR3 protein: CASSLVSKFGYPGNTIYF; V gene: TRBV5-8; J gene: TRBJ1-3
CDR3 protein: CASSVGLAGGLVTQYF; V gene: TRBV9; J gene: TRBJ2-3
CDR3 protein: CASSYPDRGISEAFF; V gene: TRBV6-5; J gene: TRBJ1-1
CDR3 protein: CASSFTGYGYTF; V gene: TRBV7-2; J gene: TRBJ1-2
CDR3 protein: CASSGEGTGRHGYTF; V gene: TRBV28; J gene: TRBJ1-2
CDR3 protein: CTSGYRSPLHF; V gene: TRBV29-1; J gene: TRBJ1-6
CDR3 protein: CASNRDYSGNTIYF; V gene: TRBV6-5; J gene: TRBJ1-3
CDR3 protein: CASRVGPGGNTIYF; V gene: TRBV28; J gene: TRBJ1-3
CDR3 protein: CASSLGGPKNIQYF; V gene: TRBV7-6; J gene: TRBJ2-4
CDR3 protein: CASSPANYGYTF; V gene: TRBV6-5; J gene: TRBJ1-2
CDR3 protein: CASSLFLYEQYF; V gene: TRBV12-3/TRBV12-4; J gene: TRBJ2-7
CDR3 protein: CASSFVRATEAFF; V gene: TRBV28; J gene: TRBJ1-1
CDR3 protein: CASSSPGQASSYEQYF; V gene: TRBV5-1; J gene: TRBJ2-7
CDR3 protein: CATSDRGGSSYNEQFF; V gene: TRBV24-1; J gene: TRBJ2-1
CDR3 protein: CASSFQGRQPQHF; V gene: TRBV7-2; J gene: TRBJ1-5
CDR3 protein: CASSEAGRRASNQPQHF; V gene: TRBV6-1; J gene: TRBJ1-5
CDR3 protein: CASCSANTGELFF; V gene: TRBV19; J gene: TRBJ2-2
CDR3 protein: CASSEPARNTEAFF; V gene: TRBV25-1; J gene: TRBJ1-1
CDR3 protein: CASSLSRPMNTEAFF; V gene: TRBV28; J gene: TRBJ1-1
CDR3 protein: CASSWGRVNTEAFF; V gene: TRBV5-1; J gene: TRBJ1-1
CDR3 protein: CASSQDRGGETQYF; V gene: TRBV2; J gene: TRBJ2-5
CDR3 protein: CSARAAYEQYF; V gene: TRBV20-1; J gene: TRBJ2-7
CDR3 protein: CASSREGQVFYGYTF; V gene: TRBV6-5; J gene: TRBJ1-2
CDR3 protein: CASSLAPQAGSPYNSPLHF; V gene: TRBV7-8; J gene: TRBJ1-6
CDR3 protein: CASSQFQGGEQYF; V gene: TRBV4-1; J gene: TRBJ2-7
CDR3 protein: CASSSTTGSYNEQFF; V gene: TRBV3-1/TRBV3-2; J gene: TRBJ2-1
CDR3 protein: CSVDGVGEKLFF; V gene: TRBV29-1; J gene: TRBJ1-4
CDR3 protein: CAWSVSQETQYF; V gene: TRBV30; J gene: TRBJ2-5
CDR3 protein: CASSLGAETQYF; V gene: TRBV3-1/TRBV3-2; J gene: TRBJ2-5
CDR3 protein: CSVEGGDAYGYTF; V gene: TRBV29-1; J gene: TRBJ1-2
CDR3 protein: CASSLGVREQYF; V gene: TRBV28; J gene: TRBJ2-7
CDR3 protein: CASSSLLNSPLHF; V gene: TRBV7-7; J gene: TRBJ1-6
CDR3 protein: CASREGNSGYTF; V gene: TRBV2; J gene: TRBJ1-2
CDR3 protein: CSVGQGGLYEQYF; V gene: TRBV29-1; J gene: TRBJ2-7
CDR3 protein: CASAPGLGLLEQFF; V gene: TRBV19; J gene: TRBJ2-1
CDR3 protein: CASSQGGWGAQNQPQHF; V gene: TRBV4-3; J gene: TRBJ1-5
CDR3 protein: CASSPGEGLRVGYTF; V gene: TRBV18; J gene: TRBJ1-2
CDR3 protein: CASSSTGAITTNEKLFF; V gene: TRBV5-5; J gene: TRBJ1-4
CDR3 protein: CASSVGTVLSEQYF; V gene: TRBV9; J gene: TRBJ2-7
CDR3 protein: CASSVPSGTSGAPSYNEQFF; V gene: TRBV9; J gene: TRBJ2-1
CDR3 protein: CASRPPGTGELFF; V gene: TRBV6-5; J gene: TRBJ2-2
CDR3 protein: CATSDLGGGKPNYGYTF; V gene: TRBV24-1; J gene: TRBJ1-2
CDR3 protein: CASSRRNSPLHF; V gene: TRBV7-3; J gene: TRBJ1-6
CDR3 protein: CAISERGTNPLYGYTF; V gene: TRBV10-3; J gene: TRBJ1-2
CDR3 protein: CASLRQGGTDTQYF; V gene: TRBV7-9; J gene: TRBJ2-3
CDR3 protein: CASSPRDGSGNTIYF; V gene: TRBV3-1/TRBV3-2; J gene: TRBJ1-3
CDR3 protein: CASSRGGGEEQFF; V gene: TRBV7-7; J gene: TRBJ2-1
CDR3 protein: CASKGTGASRANEKLFF; V gene: TRBV28; J gene: TRBJ1-4
CDR3 protein: CASSFGGDTEAFF; V gene: TRBV5-1; J gene: TRBJ1-1
CDR3 protein: CASSYSGWDYGYTF; V gene: TRBV6-5; J gene: TRBJ1-2
CDR3 protein: CASRGTNTGELFF; V gene: TRBV7-2; J gene: TRBJ2-2